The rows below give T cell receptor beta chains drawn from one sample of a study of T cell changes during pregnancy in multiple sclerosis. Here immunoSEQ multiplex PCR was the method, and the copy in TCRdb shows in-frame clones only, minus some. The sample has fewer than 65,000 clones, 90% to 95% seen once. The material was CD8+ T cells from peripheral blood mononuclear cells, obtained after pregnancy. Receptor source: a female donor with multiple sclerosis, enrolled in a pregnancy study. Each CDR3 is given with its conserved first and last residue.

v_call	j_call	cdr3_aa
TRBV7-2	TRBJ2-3	CASSSPKRGDPSTDTQYF
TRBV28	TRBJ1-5	CASSLEDYSNQPQHF
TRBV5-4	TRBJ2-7	CASSFRGLSYEQYF
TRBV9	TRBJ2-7	CASSVGATGGSYEQYF
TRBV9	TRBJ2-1	CASNGLADNEQFF
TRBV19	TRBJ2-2	CASTPFWSGGVLGTGELFF
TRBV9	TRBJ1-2	CASSRGTGNYGYTF
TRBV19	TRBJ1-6	CASSILSSYNSPLHF
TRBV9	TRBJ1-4	CASSDRDSNEKLFF
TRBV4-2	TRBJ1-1	CASSQDGAANPEAFF
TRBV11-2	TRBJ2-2	CASSLDLSYGGGLTGELFF
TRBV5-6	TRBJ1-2	CASSLKSGTGGREAYGYTF
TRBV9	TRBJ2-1	CASSVSGGPFNEQFF
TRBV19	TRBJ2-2	CASRPITGELFF
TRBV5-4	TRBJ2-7	CASSPGGLGEQYF
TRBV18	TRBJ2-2	CASSTDNTGELFF
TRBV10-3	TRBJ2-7	CAISEGQSFSEQYF
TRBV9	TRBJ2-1	CASSVGSSGGEFF
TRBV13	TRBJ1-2	CASRSQGANYGYTF
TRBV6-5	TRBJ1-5	CASSSRGGQPQHF
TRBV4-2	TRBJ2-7	CASSQEISSYEQYF
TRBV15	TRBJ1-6	CATSRDQGLSSPLHF
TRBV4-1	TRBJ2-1	CASSHQGYNEQFF
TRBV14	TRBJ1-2	CASSPGSNYGYTF
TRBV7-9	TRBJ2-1	CASSLWADSYNEQFF
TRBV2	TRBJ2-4	CASSDPPENIQYF
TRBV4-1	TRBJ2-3	CASSQGLGVRQYF
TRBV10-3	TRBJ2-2	CASGLDSNTGELFF
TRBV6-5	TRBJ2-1	CASSFVGASSPHEQFF
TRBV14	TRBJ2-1	CASSQDLWGGNNEQFF
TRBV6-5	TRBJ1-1	CASRKQGNTEAFF
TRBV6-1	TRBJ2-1	CASSDGLAGGNEQFF
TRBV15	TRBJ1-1	CATSRDGGGRTEAFF
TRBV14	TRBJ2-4	CASSQDRGDGIQYF
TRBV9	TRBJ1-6	CASSETGGLNSPLHF
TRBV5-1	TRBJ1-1	CASRPAGGTEAFF
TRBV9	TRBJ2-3	CASALEGAGDTQYF
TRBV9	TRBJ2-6	CASSSYGAPLTSGANVLTF
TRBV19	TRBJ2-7	CASSVTLAGVYEQYF
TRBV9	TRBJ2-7	CASSVGFGTPYEQYF
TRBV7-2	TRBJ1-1	CASSVDRGYTEAFF
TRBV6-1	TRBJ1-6	CASTQGNSPLHF
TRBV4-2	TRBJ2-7	CASSQTGGGSYEQYF
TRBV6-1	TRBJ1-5	CASSGAGYNQPQHF
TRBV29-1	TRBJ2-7	CSVDVGTGDEQYF
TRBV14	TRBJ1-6	CASSQGTGVSPLHF
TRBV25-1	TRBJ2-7	CASNPGTGDHEQYF
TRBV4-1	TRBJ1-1	CASSQGARPTTETEAFF
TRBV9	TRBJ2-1	CASSPRDRVNNEQFF
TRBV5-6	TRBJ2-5	CASSQGTPPGQTQYF
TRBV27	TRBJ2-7	CASSYRDTPYEQYF
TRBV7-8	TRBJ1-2	CASSYGDRPDGYTF